The entry below gives a single T cell receptor beta chain sequence along with its context. Its target is not known. Sequencing was performed with immunoSEQ multiplex PCR; in TCRdb, only in-frame clones are kept and a portion is missing. The data show 60,000 to 75,000 clones, around 80% seen once. The data stem from a study of OX40 agonist ivuxolimab in advanced cancers. The wider study: Mean age 60 years, range about 20 to 85; roughly 82% male. Of the participants, approximately 36% had some prior anti-PD-1, anti-PD-L1 or anti-CTLA-4 therapy, which was allowed.

This CDR3 spans 14 amino acids. V was cut by 1 base and J by 1 base, with 7 bases left in between. The germline V gene encodes CDR1 SGHTA and CDR2 FQGNSA. General study results and limits: At 0.1 to 3.0 mg/kg and by week 6, clonal expansion occurred in CD4+ and CD8+ blood T cells. The expanded peripheral T cells' antigen specificity was not determined.

This chain connects TRBV7-2 to TRBJ2-5; D may correspond to TRBD1 or TRBD2 (5 bases each). Sequences were derived from CD4+ or CD8+ T cells sorted from blood, sampled in a trial of the OX40 agonist ivuxolimab. The sequence derives from an adult with an advanced solid tumor such as melanoma, head and neck, liver or kidney cancer. The DNA for the CDR3 is TGTGCCAGCAGCTTAGGGGGACCCCAAGAGACCCAGTACTTC. Protein: CASSLGGPQETQYF.